This TCR beta chain emerged from a study of CD8+ T cells in alopecia areata. The CDR3 totals 14 residues. Germline-derived CDR1 and CDR2 are KGHSH and LQKENI. V dropped 5 bases and J dropped 1 base, with 11 bases sitting between them. Notes on the study in general: Scalp repertoires also include resident alphabeta T cells from normal skin. Clarity of TCR sharing across patients fell short of that in mice, possibly HLA-related.

About this clone: What it binds is unknown.

TCR sequencing used cDNA made by reverse transcription of extracted RNA. The method was immunoSEQ multiplex PCR; TCRdb's version includes in-frame clones alone and lacks a portion of them. The table lists over 90,000 clones, 55% of them singletons. The sample was CD4+ T cells sorted from blood. The TCR originated in a human donor in good health. The V call is TRBV18, the J call TRBJ1-1; D gene ambiguous. In DNA form, the CDR3 reads TGTGCCAGCTCATACGCCCAGCGGAACACTGAAGCTTTCTTT. This sequence encodes CASSYAQRNTEAFF.